The 6 T cell receptor beta chains below come from one sample, sequenced in a study of regulatory T cells in long-lasting Graves disease. Investigators prepared the TCR beta libraries by applying iRepertoire HTBI primers and Arm-PCR of CDR3 regions. TCRdb called the multiplex PCR reads again in MiXCR, with one record for every CDR3 protein. The sample carries approximately 400,000 distinct CDR3 sequences, less than 25% recorded once. Sample time point: persistent/refractory GD, antithyroid drugs over 5 years with positive TRAb. PBMCs provided the RNA from which the TCR library was made. Sequenced material: peripheral blood mononuclear cells (PBMCs), taken when the disease was refractory, from a patient treated with antithyroid drugs. Source of these receptors: a female donor with Graves disease.

This sequence joins TRBV19 and TRBJ1-1; TRBD1 aligns across 7 bases. The CDR3 contains 16 residues. Trimming at V came to 5 bases and at J to 8 bases, leaving 17 bases not matched to a gene. Germline CDR1 is LNHDA and CDR2 is SQIVND (reference sequence). This chain's CDR3 is CASSPLRGDRSEEAFF. CDR3 coding DNA: TGTGCCAGTAGTCCCCTCAGAGGGGACAGAAGTGAGGAAGCTTTCTTT. Using reference TRBV19 and TRBJ1-1 for the parts outside the CDR3, the full variable domain is DGGITQSPKYLFRKEGQNVTLSCEQNLNHDAMYWYRQDPGQGLRLIYYSQIVNDFQKGDIAEGYSVSREKKESFPLTVTSAQKNPTAFYLCASSPLRGDRSEEAFFGQGTRLTVV.

The V gene is TRBV30, the J gene TRBJ1-1; D gene unclear. Trimming left V 1 base short and J 10 bases short, with 10 bases between. The CDR3 is 11 amino acids. CDR1 is GTSNPN, CDR2 SVGIG, per germline (reference sequence). CDR3 in amino acids: CAWSDGVSAFF. The CDR3 bases are TGTGCCTGGAGTGATGGTGTGTCAGCTTTCTTT.

The rearrangement joins TRBV3-1 to TRBJ1-1; D gene unclear. Trimming cost V 2 bases and J 6 bases, with 16 bases left between them. Germline V gene data show CDR1 as LGHDT and CDR2 as YNNKEL (reference sequence). CDR3 length: 15 residues. CDR3 nucleotide sequence: TGTGCCAGCAGCCAAAGGTCCAGCTCCCGAGCTGAAGCTTTCTTT. It encodes CASSQRSSSRAEAFF.

A word on this clonotype: A much larger clone is a single base away; this may be a read error. The gene calls are TRBV7-9 and TRBJ2-7, with 8 bases fitting TRBD1. The CDR3 extends over 13 amino acids. Germline assignment: CDR1 SEHNR and CDR2 FQNEAQ (reference sequence). CDR3 amino acids: CASSSGQDYGQYF. Written as DNA, the CDR3 is TGTGCCAGCAGCTCGGGACAGGACTACGGGCAGTACTTC.

V and J are TRBV3-1 and TRBJ2-7, with TRBD2 identical over 10 bases. CDR1 is LGHDT and CDR2 is YNNKEL in the germline V gene (reference sequence). With V trimmed by 5 bases and J by 3 bases, 4 bases remained unmatched. The length of the CDR3 is 14 residues. DNA of the CDR3: TGTGCCAGCAGCGCGGGACTAGCGCTCTACGAGCAGTACTTC. Amino acid sequence: CASSAGLALYEQYF.

At least ten counts were recorded for this clonotype. The chain is built from TRBV27 and TRBJ2-5; a possible D gene is TRBD1 (5 bases). The V end lost 5 bases, the J end lost 8 bases, and 18 bases lay between the germline ends. Looked up from germline, CDR1 is MNHEY and CDR2 is SMNVEV (reference sequence). The CDR3 has 14 amino acids. In DNA, the CDR3 is TGTGCCAGCAGTCCAGAGATTGGCCAGGGAACCCAGTACTTC. It is translated as CASSPEIGQGTQYF.